The TCR beta chain described here comes from a study of T cell clonality in common variable immunodeficiency. Study observations and caveats: Compared with controls, CVID subjects had fewer shared TCRbeta clones. Links between repertoire features and CVID complications were heterogeneity-limited.

The V gene end was trimmed by 4 bases and the J gene end by 2 bases; junction bases not matched to a gene: 8. This CDR3 is 15 amino acids long. The germline gives CDR1 SGHRS, CDR2 YFSETQ. Control and CVID samples contributed equal amounts of genomic DNA. The protocol was immunoSEQ multiplex PCR, while the TCRdb copy is restricted to in-frame clones and leaves out a portion. In total the sample includes approximately 44,000 clones, none of them seen once. This clone was counted ten times or more. No antigen is known for it. The read comes to an end 3 residues before the CDR3 does, leaving the germline J gene to fill in the end.

The sequencing input was peripheral blood mononuclear cells. The origin of this receptor is a person aged 18 to 75 in good health. The chain recombines TRBV5-1 with TRBJ2-7; TRBD2 matches 8 bases. CDR3 DNA (partial): TGCGCCAGCAGCCCTTCAGCGGGGGCCGCCTACGAG. Protein product: CASSPSAGAAYE. In full, the CDR3 reads CASSPSAGAAYEQYF.